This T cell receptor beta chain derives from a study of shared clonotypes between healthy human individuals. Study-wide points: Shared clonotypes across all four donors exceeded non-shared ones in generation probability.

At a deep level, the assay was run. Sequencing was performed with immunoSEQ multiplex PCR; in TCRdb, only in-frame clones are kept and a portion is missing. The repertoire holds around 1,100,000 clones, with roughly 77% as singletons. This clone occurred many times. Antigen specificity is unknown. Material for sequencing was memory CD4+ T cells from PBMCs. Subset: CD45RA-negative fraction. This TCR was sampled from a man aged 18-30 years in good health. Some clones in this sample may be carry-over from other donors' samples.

The CDR3: CASSQSEDSVMNTEAFF. CDR3 nucleotide sequence: TGTGCCAGCAGCCAATCTGAGGACAGTGTCATGAACACTGAAGCTTTCTTT. The chain recombines TRBV4-2 with TRBJ1-1; D may be TRBD1 (6 bases). This CDR3 is 17 amino acids long. Germline loops: CDR1 LGHNA, CDR2 YNFKEQ. The V gene lost 2 bases and the J gene lost 0 bases, with 16 bases spanning the gap.